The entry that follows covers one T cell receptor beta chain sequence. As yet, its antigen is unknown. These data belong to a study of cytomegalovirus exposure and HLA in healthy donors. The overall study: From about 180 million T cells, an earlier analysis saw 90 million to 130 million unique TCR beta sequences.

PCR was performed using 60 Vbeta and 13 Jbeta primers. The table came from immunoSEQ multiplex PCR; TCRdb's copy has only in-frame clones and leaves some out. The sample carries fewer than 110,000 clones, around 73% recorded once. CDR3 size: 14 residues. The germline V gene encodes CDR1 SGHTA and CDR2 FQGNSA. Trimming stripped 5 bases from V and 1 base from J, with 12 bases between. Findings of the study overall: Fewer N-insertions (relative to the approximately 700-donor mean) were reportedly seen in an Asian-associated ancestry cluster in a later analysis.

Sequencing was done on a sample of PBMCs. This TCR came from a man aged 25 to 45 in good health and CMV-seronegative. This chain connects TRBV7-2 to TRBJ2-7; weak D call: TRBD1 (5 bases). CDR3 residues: CASSVSRVSYEQYF. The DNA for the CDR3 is TGTGCCAGCAGCGTGAGCAGGGTATCCTACGAGCAGTACTTC.